This section outlines one T cell receptor beta chain sequence together with its context. The data were taken from a study of blood T cell repertoires in COVID-19. Study summary: Donors in the United States, Italy and Spain gave samples during acute or convalescent COVID-19.

The length of the CDR3 is 18 residues. Germline V gives CDR1 MRHNA, CDR2 SNTAGT. The germline V and J ends were trimmed by 0 bases and 0 bases, with 17 bases remaining between them. Generated by immunoSEQ multiplex PCR, the TCRdb table keeps only in-frame clones and is missing some. The table includes about 150,000 clones, approximately 80% detected once. The receptor's source is a woman aged 50 to 60 with acute or convalescent COVID-19. This chain links TRBV6-4 with TRBJ2-5; maybe TRBD1 (6 bases). Material: peripheral blood. The CDR3 sequence: CASSDSNRAPLYQETQYF. CDR3 nucleotide sequence: TGTGCCAGCAGTGACTCGAACAGGGCGCCCCTTTACCAAGAGACCCAGTACTTC.